This TCR beta chain was recorded in a study of T cell responses to AZD1222 COVID-19 vaccine. Study outcomes and limitations: Without day 14 samples, only post-peak T cell repertoires were studied. Distributed over spike, vaccine-associated CD4 TCRs predominated at 160-218 and 743-854.

Germline lookup yields CDR1 SGHRS and CDR2 YFSETQ. Trimming took 2 bases from V and 2 from J, leaving 11 bases between them. CDR3 length: 14 residues. Sequencing used immunoSEQ multiplex PCR; TCRdb keeps in-frame clones, though not all of them. In the table there are around 100,000 clones, around 87% of which are singletons. As concerns this clone: What it binds is unknown.

The sequencing used peripheral blood, collected 28 days after the second AZD1222 dose. The receptor was isolated from an adult who received the AZD1222 COVID-19 vaccine. The chain uses TRBV5-1 and TRBJ2-7; D possibly corresponds to TRBD1 (6 bases). Written as DNA, the CDR3 is TGCGCCAGCAGCTTCGAAGGGGGAACCTACGAGCAGTACTTC. Translating gives CASSFEGGTYEQYF.